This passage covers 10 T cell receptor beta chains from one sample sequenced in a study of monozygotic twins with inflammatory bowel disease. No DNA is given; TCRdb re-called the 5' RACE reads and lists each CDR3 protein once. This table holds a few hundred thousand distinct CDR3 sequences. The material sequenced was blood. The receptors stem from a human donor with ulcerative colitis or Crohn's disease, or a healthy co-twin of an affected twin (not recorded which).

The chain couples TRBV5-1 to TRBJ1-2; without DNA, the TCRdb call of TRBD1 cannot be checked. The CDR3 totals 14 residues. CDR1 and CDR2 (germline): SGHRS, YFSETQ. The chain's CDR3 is CASSLSRGGNGYTF.

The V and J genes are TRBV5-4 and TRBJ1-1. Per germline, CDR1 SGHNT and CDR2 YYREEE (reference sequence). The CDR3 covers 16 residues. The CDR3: CASSLVRNGLNTEAFF.

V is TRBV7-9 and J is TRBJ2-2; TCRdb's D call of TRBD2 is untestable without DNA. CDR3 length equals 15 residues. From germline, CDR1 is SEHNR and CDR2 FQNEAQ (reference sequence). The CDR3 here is CASNPRGGRAGELFF.

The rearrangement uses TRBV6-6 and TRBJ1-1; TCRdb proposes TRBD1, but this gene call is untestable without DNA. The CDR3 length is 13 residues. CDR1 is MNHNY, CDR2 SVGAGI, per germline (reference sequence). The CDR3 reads CASRMGPNTEAFF.

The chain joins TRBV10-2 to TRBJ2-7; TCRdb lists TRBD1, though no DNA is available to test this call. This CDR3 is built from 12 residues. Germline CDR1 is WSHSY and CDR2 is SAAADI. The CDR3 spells CASSETGNEQYF.

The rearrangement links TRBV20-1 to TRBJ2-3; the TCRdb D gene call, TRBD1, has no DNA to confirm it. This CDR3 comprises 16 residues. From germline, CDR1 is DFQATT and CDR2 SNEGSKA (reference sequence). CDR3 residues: CSASGYGQGAGDTQYF.

The CDR3 reads CASSQDRGLLDEKLFF. This sequence joins TRBV4-2 and TRBJ1-4. The germline CDR1 and CDR2 sequences are LGHNA and YNFKEQ. The CDR3 totals 16 residues.

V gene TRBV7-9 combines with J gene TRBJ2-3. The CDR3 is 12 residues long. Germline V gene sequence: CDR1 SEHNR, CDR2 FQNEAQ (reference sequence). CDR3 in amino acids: CASSRITDTQYF.

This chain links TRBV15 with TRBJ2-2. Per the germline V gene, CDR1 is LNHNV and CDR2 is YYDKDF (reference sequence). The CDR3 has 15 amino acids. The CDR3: CATSRSAGFTGELFF.

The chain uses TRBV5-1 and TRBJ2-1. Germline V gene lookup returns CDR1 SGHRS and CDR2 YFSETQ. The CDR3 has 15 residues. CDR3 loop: CASSYRSGAYNEQFF. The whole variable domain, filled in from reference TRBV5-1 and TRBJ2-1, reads KAGVTQTPRYLIKTRGQQVTLSCSPISGHRSVSWYQQTPGQGLQFLFEYFSETQRNKGNFPGRFSGRQFSNSRSEMNVSTLELGDSALYLCASSYRSGAYNEQFFGPGTRLTVL.